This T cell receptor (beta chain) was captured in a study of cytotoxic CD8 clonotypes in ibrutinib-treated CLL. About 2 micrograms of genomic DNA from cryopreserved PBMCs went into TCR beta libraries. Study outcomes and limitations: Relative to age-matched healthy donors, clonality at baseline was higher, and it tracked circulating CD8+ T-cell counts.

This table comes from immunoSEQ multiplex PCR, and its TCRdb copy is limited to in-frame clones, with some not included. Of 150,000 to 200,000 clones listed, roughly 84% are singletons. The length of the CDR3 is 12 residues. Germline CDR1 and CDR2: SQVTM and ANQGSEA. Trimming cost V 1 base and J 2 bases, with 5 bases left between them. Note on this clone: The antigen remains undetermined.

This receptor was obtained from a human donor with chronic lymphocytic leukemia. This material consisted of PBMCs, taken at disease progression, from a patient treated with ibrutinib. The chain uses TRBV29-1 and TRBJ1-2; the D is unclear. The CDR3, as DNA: TGCAGCGTTGAAGGGCAGAACTATGGCTACACCTTC. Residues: CSVEGQNYGYTF.